One and the same sample provided the 17 T cell receptor beta chains below, sequenced in a study of monozygotic twins with inflammatory bowel disease. TCRdb re-called the 5' RACE reads; every CDR3 protein appears as one record, without DNA. This repertoire includes more than 120,000 distinct CDR3 sequences. What was sequenced was blood. Source of these receptors: a human donor with ulcerative colitis or Crohn's disease, or a healthy co-twin of an affected twin (not recorded which).

The chain combines TRBV6-5 with TRBJ2-3; TCRdb gives TRBD1 as the D gene, but with no DNA this cannot be confirmed. Germline V gene lookup returns CDR1 MNHEY and CDR2 SVGAGI. This CDR3 spans 16 amino acids. CDR3 amino acids: CASSYLGGGSTDTQYF.

The chain is built from TRBV7-3 and TRBJ2-2. From germline, CDR1 is SGHTA and CDR2 FQGTGA. There are 11 residues in the CDR3. The CDR3 loop is CASSLNGELFF.

This chain uses TRBV20-1 with TRBJ1-5; TCRdb selects TRBD1, and the lack of DNA leaves this call unchecked. Germline assignment: CDR1 DFQATT and CDR2 SNEGSKA (reference sequence). The CDR3 spans 14 residues. The CDR3 protein is CSGHPGRIDQPQHF.

The chain joins TRBV9 to TRBJ2-3; the TRBD2 assignment by TCRdb is unverifiable without DNA. CDR1 is SGDLS, CDR2 YYNGEE, per germline. CDR3 size: 16 residues. CDR3 residues: CASSGDSGHSTDTQYF.

This chain links TRBV20-1 with TRBJ2-5; TCRdb's D call, TRBD2, is unchecked because there is no DNA. The CDR3 sequence is 19 residues long. Germline lookup yields CDR1 DFQATT and CDR2 SNEGSKA (reference sequence). The CDR3 loop is CSAAPWTSGGSHIQETQYF.

V is TRBV7-9 and J is TRBJ2-7; TCRdb gives TRBD1 as the D gene, but with no DNA this cannot be confirmed. Germline loops: CDR1 SEHNR, CDR2 FQNEAQ (reference sequence). This CDR3 is 13 amino acids long. CDR3 protein: CASSTRTGDEQYF.

The gene calls are TRBV5-1 and TRBJ2-7; TCRdb's D gene call, TRBD2, goes unchecked for lack of DNA. There are 15 residues in the CDR3. From germline, CDR1 is SGHRS and CDR2 YFSETQ. The CDR3: CASSGTSVGPYEQYF.

J is TRBJ2-4 and V is TRBV7-2. The V gene's germline CDR1 is SGHTA and CDR2 FQGNSA. This CDR3 has 16 amino acids. The chain's CDR3 is CASSLARGLAKNIQYF.

The chain couples TRBV24-1 to TRBJ2-1; with no DNA, the TCRdb D assignment of TRBD1 cannot be verified. Per germline, CDR1 KGHDR and CDR2 SFDVKD. This CDR3 has 16 amino acids. This CDR3 reads CATSVRDRTFYNEQFF.

The CDR3 is CGARAQDTQYF. V is TRBV20-1 and J is TRBJ2-3; with no DNA, the TCRdb D assignment of TRBD2 cannot be verified. The length of the CDR3 is 11 residues. Germline V gene data show CDR1 as DFQATT and CDR2 as SNEGSKA (reference sequence).

The J gene is TRBJ1-5, the V gene TRBV3-1; TCRdb's D gene call, TRBD1, goes unchecked for lack of DNA. CDR1 and CDR2 from the germline V gene are LGHDT and YNNKEL (reference sequence). This CDR3 has 15 amino acids. CDR3 residues: CASSHRGVGNQPQHF.

This chain joins TRBV4-3 and TRBJ2-1; TCRdb returns TRBD2, unconfirmable since there is no DNA. CDR1 and CDR2 from the germline V gene are LGHNA and YSLEER. CDR3 size: 17 residues. The CDR3 here is CASSLGWLTSGYNEQFF.

This chain uses TRBV5-1 with TRBJ2-7; TCRdb selects TRBD1, and the lack of DNA leaves this call unchecked. Germline V CDR1 and CDR2: SGHRS, YFSETQ. CDR3 size: 15 residues. The CDR3 loop reads CASSLAIQGGYEQYF.

This chain links TRBV6-2 or TRBV6-3 with TRBJ1-5; without DNA, the TCRdb call of TRBD1 cannot be checked. CDR3 length equals 16 residues. Germline V lookup: CDR1 MNHEY, CDR2 SVGEGT. The CDR3 protein is CASSYSRGQVNQPQHF.

The chain recombines TRBV15 with TRBJ1-4; TCRdb names TRBD1, which stays unverified in the absence of DNA. Germline V gene data show CDR1 as LNHNV and CDR2 as YYDKDF (reference sequence). The CDR3 length is 15 residues. The CDR3 sequence is CATSRAGTGGEKLFF.

CDR3 in amino acids: CASSMNPSTNAKLFF. The chain employs TRBV7-2 and TRBJ1-4. This CDR3 is built from 15 residues. CDR1 and CDR2 from the germline V gene are SGHTA and FQGNSA. Using reference TRBV7-2 and TRBJ1-4 for the parts outside the CDR3, the full variable domain is GAGVSQSPSNKVTEKGKDVELRCDPISGHTALYWYRQSLGQGLEFLIYFQGNSAPDKSGLPSDRFSAERTGGSVSTLTIQRTQQEDSAVYLCASSMNPSTNAKLFFGSGTQLSVL.

This chain uses TRBV6-5 with TRBJ2-7; there is no DNA to check the TCRdb D call of TRBD1. Germline V gene data show CDR1 as MNHEY and CDR2 as SVGAGI. This CDR3 spans 16 amino acids. The CDR3 sequence is CASSYRRTGGYNEQYF.